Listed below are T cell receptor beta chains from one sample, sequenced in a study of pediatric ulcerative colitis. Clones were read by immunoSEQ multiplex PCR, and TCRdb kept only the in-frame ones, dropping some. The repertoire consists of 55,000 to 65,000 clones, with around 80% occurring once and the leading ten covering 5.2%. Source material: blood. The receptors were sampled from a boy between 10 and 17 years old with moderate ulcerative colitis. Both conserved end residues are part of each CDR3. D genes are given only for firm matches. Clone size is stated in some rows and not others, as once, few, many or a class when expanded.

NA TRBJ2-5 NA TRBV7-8 TGTGCCAGCACCCAGCTTAGGGCAGGGAGGGAGACCCAGTACTTC CASTQLRAGRETQYF
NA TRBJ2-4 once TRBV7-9 TGTGCCAGCAGCTTAGCTTCAGGGATTGTTTTATTCGACATTCAGTACTTC CASSLASGIVLFDIQYF
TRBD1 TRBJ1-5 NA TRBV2 TGTGCCAGCAGAGGGACAGTTAATAGCAATCAGCCCCAGCATTTT CASRGTVNSNQPQHF
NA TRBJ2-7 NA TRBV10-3 TGTGCCATCAGTTCGAACAGTTCCTACGAGCAGTACTTC CAISSNSSYEQYF
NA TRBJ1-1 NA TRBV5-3 TGTGCCAGAAGCACCCAGGGGAAAAGTTGGACTGAAGCTTTCTTT CARSTQGKSWTEAFF
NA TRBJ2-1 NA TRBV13 TGTGCCAGCAGCTTAATCCCACAGGGCTCCTACAATGAGCAGTTCTTC CASSLIPQGSYNEQFF
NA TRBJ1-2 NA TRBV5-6 TGTGCCAGCAGCGAGTCCGGTGGCCGTCTTGGCTACACCTTC CASSESGGRLGYTF
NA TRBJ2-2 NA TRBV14 TGTGCCAGCAGCCAAGAATACTACGGGGAGCTGTTTTTT CASSQEYYGELFF
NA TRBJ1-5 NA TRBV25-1 TGTGCCAGCAGTGAAGCACCCTTCCATCAGCCCCAGCATTTT CASSEAPFHQPQHF
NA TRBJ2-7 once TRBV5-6 TGTGCCAGCAGCCACACAGGCTACGAGCAGTACTTC CASSHTGYEQYF
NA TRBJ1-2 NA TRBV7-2 TGTGCCAGCAGCCCGGGACGGAGGTGGGACTATGGCTACACCTTC CASSPGRRWDYGYTF
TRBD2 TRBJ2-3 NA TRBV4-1 TGCGCCAGCAGCCATCGGACTAGCGGCACAGATACGCAGTATTTT CASSHRTSGTDTQYF
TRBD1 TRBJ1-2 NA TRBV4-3 TGCGCCAGCAGCCGGAGACAGGGGTTCGACTTCTATGGCTACACCTTC CASSRRQGFDFYGYTF
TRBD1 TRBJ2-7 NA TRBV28 TGTGCCAGCCGCAGACAGGGACGCTACGAGCAGTACTTC CASRRQGRYEQYF
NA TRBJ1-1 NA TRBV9 TGTGCCAGCAGCGTAAAGGGGAAGAACACTGAAGCTTTCTTT CASSVKGKNTEAFF
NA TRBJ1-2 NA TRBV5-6 TGTGCCAGCAGCACAGACAGAATTCACTATGGCTACACCTTC CASSTDRIHYGYTF
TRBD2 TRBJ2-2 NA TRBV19 TGTGCCAGTAGTATGGGCGGGGGGGCCCGAGGCACCGGGGAGCTGTTTTTT CASSMGGGARGTGELFF
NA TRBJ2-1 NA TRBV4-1 TGCGCCAGCAGCCAAGTTACGGGGGGCGACAATGAGCAGTTCTTC CASSQVTGGDNEQFF
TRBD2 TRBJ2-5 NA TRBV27 TGTGCCAGCAGCGATTTCTGGACTAGAGAGACCCAGTACTTC CASSDFWTRETQYF
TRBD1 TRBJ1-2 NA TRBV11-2 TGTGCCAGCAGCTTAGAGACAGGGAAAAACCATGGCTACACCTTC CASSLETGKNHGYTF
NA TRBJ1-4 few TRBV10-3 TGTGCCACAGCCCCGCAGGCTAATGAAAAACTGTTTTTT CATAPQANEKLFF
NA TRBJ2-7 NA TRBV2 TGTGCCAGCCAGTCGGGTGGGGGACCCTACGAGCAGTACTTC CASQSGGGPYEQYF
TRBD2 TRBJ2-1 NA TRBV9 TGTGCCAGCGGGTGGGAGGGTGCCCCCTACAATGAGCAGTTCTTC CASGWEGAPYNEQFF